This T cell receptor beta chain was recovered during a study of blood T cell repertoires in COVID-19. Background on the study: COVID-19 samples from acute and convalescent phases originated in the United States, Italy and Spain.

As handled by the study authors: Amplifying reference gene primers gave estimates of nucleated cell counts. The repertoire was sequenced with immunoSEQ multiplex PCR; TCRdb's copy has only in-frame clones and lacks some. V and J calls and clone size come straight from that table; D and trimming were deduced from the DNA. The sample contains about 83,000 clones, 65% to 85% of which appear only once. CDR3 length equals 11 residues. Trimming removed 5 bases at V and 3 bases at J, with 8 bases between. Looked up from germline, CDR1 is DFQATT and CDR2 is SNEGSKA (reference sequence). The specimen sequenced was peripheral blood. The chain recombines TRBV20-1 with TRBJ2-7, with a weak D call TRBD1 (5 bases). This clonotype was sampled from a woman older than 75 with acute or convalescent COVID-19. The CDR3 protein is CSAARDYEQYF. The CDR3 DNA follows: TGCAGTGCTGCCAGGGACTACGAGCAGTACTTC.